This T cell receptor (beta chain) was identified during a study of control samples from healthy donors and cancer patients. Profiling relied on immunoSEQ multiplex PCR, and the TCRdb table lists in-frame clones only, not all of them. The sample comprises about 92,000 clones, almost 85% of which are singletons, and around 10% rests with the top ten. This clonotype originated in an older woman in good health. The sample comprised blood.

The CDR3 DNA follows: TGTGCCAGCAGCTTAGCGTCGGACTCTCAGCAGTACTTC. Translation: CASSLASDSQQYF. The V gene is TRBV11-3, the J gene TRBJ2-7, with D possibly matching TRBD2 (5 bases). This CDR3 has 13 residues. Germline CDR1 reads SGHNT; CDR2 reads YENEEA. The germline V and J ends were trimmed by 1 base and 8 bases, with 12 bases remaining between them.